The rows below give T cell receptor beta chains drawn from one sample of a study of response to subunit inactivated influenza vaccine. In TCRdb, the RT-PCR reads were re-called with MiXCR into one record per CDR3 protein. The table shows some 540,000 distinct CDR3 sequences, with roughly a quarter occurring only once. The data also belong to a second study, concerning T cells expressing NK-cell markers.

The sample here was CD4+ T cells sorted from PBMCs, taken roughly 12 days after vaccination. The receptor source for this set is a man between 50 and 59 years old who received an inactivated influenza vaccine. CDR3s include the opening cysteine and the closing phenylalanine or tryptophan. The D gene is left open where the match is weak. Size is stated for part of the rows, as once, few or many counts, or as a class when the clone is expanded.

D gene | J gene | V gene | clone size | CDR3 DNA | CDR3 protein
TRBD1 | TRBJ1-1 | TRBV7-9 | - | TGTGCCAGCAGCCTGAATAACAGGGGAGGCACTGAAGCTTTCTTT | CASSLNNRGGTEAFF
- | TRBJ2-7 | TRBV20-1 | - | TGCAGTGCTAGGGACGGTTACTCCTACGAGCAGTACTTC | CSARDGYSYEQYF
TRBD2 | TRBJ2-7 | TRBV20-1 | few | TGCAGTGTCCTAGCGGGCACCTACGAGCAGTACTTC | CSVLAGTYEQYF
TRBD1 | TRBJ1-5 | TRBV6-1 | few | TGTGCCAGCAAGACAGGGCCCAATCAGCCCCAGCATTTT | CASKTGPNQPQHF
- | TRBJ2-5 | TRBV7-2 | - | TGTGCCAGCAGCCCGCGATTGGGGGCCGGAGAGACCCAGTACTTC | CASSPRLGAGETQYF
- | TRBJ1-1 | TRBV12-3/TRBV12-4 | - | TGTGCCAGCAGTGAACAGTGGACTGAAGCTTTCTTT | CASSEQWTEAFF
- | TRBJ2-7 | TRBV20-1 | - | TGCAGTGCTAGTCCTTCCGCAGGGCTGGTTTACGAGCAGTACTTC | CSASPSAGLVYEQYF
- | TRBJ2-2 | TRBV29-1 | few | TGCAGCGTTGTGCCCAGGGCTAGAACCGGGGAGCTGTTTTTT | CSVVPRARTGELFF
TRBD1 | TRBJ2-2 | TRBV12-3/TRBV12-4 | few | TGTGCCAGCACCCTCCTCATCGATCACAGGGGGCCACCGAACACCGGGGAGCTGTTTTTT | CASTLLIDHRGPPNTGELFF
TRBD1 | TRBJ1-1 | TRBV7-2 | - | TGTGCCAGCAGCTTAAGGACAGGGGACCCTGAAGCTTTCTTT | CASSLRTGDPEAFF
- | TRBJ2-3 | TRBV5-1 | - | TGCGCCAGCAGCTTTCAGGGCCGCTACACAGATACGCAGTATTTT | CASSFQGRYTDTQYF
- | TRBJ2-7 | TRBV20-1 | - | TGCAGTGCTAGAGTTCGGGTTCTTGGGTACGAGCAGTACTTC | CSARVRVLGYEQYF
TRBD2 | TRBJ2-4 | TRBV29-1 | many | TGCAGCGCCTCAGGCGGGACTACCAGAAACATTCAGTACTTC | CSASGGTTRNIQYF
- | TRBJ1-2 | TRBV7-2 | many | TGTGCCAGCAGCTCACGGGGTGGCTACACCTTC | CASSSRGGYTF
TRBD1 | TRBJ1-2 | TRBV12-3/TRBV12-4 | few | TGTGCCAGCAGTTTCGCCAACAGGGGTGGCTACACCTTC | CASSFANRGGYTF
TRBD2 | TRBJ2-4 | TRBV30 | - | TGTGCCTGGAGTGCCGGGGTAGCGGGAGAACGCTATATCAAAAACATTCAGTACTTC | CAWSAGVAGERYIKNIQYF
- | TRBJ2-1 | TRBV5-1 | few | TGCGCCAGCAGGTTTACGGTAGGTGCAGCGAATGAGCAGTTCTTC | CASRFTVGAANEQFF
- | TRBJ1-4 | TRBV28 | few | TGTGCCAGCAGTTTCCAAAACGCCCGAGGGGGACTGTTTTTT | CASSFQNARGGLFF
- | TRBJ2-3 | TRBV28 | - | TGTGCCAGCAGTTTACTCGGGCTAGAGGCCACAGATACGCAGTATTTT | CASSLLGLEATDTQYF
TRBD1 | TRBJ2-1 | TRBV6-1 | few | TGTGCCAGCAGTCCCCTTCCGGGACAGGGGATCAATGAGCAGTTCTTC | CASSPLPGQGINEQFF
- | TRBJ1-2 | TRBV6-5 | - | TGTGCCAGCAGTTACTCGGGAGAAGTCTATGGCTACACCTTC | CASSYSGEVYGYTF
- | TRBJ1-4 | TRBV20-1 | - | TGCAGTGAGTTCGGACCTAATGAAAAACTGTTTTTT | CSEFGPNEKLFF
- | TRBJ2-2 | TRBV15 | - | TGTGCCACCAGCGGCCGGGACCCGAACACCGGGGAGCTGTTTTTT | CATSGRDPNTGELFF
- | TRBJ2-3 | TRBV20-1 | few | TGCAGTGCTAGAAGCCTCAGAAGATTCACAGATACGCAGTATTTT | CSARSLRRFTDTQYF
TRBD1 | TRBJ1-1 | TRBV5-1 | - | TGCGCCAGCAGCTTGTTAGTCGGGACAGTGAACACTGAAGCTTTCTTT | CASSLLVGTVNTEAFF
- | TRBJ1-2 | TRBV7-2 | - | TGTGCCAGCACCCCAGGCAGGGAGAACTATGGCTACACCTTC | CASTPGRENYGYTF
TRBD1 | TRBJ1-1 | TRBV12-3/TRBV12-4 | few | TGTGCCAGCAGTTTTAGAAGCAGGGGGGCTGAAGCTTTCTTT | CASSFRSRGAEAFF
TRBD1 | TRBJ2-6 | TRBV20-1 | few | TGCAGTGCTAGACCAAGGACAGGGAACTCTGGGGCCAACGTCCTGACTTTC | CSARPRTGNSGANVLTF
- | TRBJ2-3 | TRBV2 | few | TGTGCCAGCATTGCCGTCGCCCGCACAGATACGCAGTATTTT | CASIAVARTDTQYF